The rows below give T cell receptor beta chains drawn from one sample of a study of radiotherapy plus CTLA-4 blockade in lung cancer. Assay: immunoSEQ multiplex PCR; the TCRdb copy retains only in-frame clones and omits some. This sample carries 100,000 to 150,000 clones, 85% to 90% of them seen once, and the ten largest clones take approximately 7.2%. This specimen was peripheral blood, taken from a patient treated with radiotherapy plus ipilimumab. These receptors were collected from a human donor with non-small cell lung cancer that progressed on radiotherapy plus ipilimumab. The CDR3 runs from the conserved cysteine through the conserved F or W. Each record gives: J gene, D gene, clone size, V gene, CDR3 DNA, CDR3 protein. The D gene is left open where the match is weak. Clone size is given for some rows only: seen once, a few or many times, or a class if the clone is expanded.

J gene: TRBJ1-1; D gene: TRBD1; clone size: NA; V gene: TRBV6-5; CDR3 DNA: TGTGCCAGCAGTTACTCGACAGGGACTGAAGCTTTCTTT; CDR3 protein: CASSYSTGTEAFF
J gene: TRBJ1-2; D gene: TRBD1; clone size: NA; V gene: TRBV5-6; CDR3 DNA: TGTGCCAGCAGCACGAGGACAGGGGATGCTGGCTACACCTTC; CDR3 protein: CASSTRTGDAGYTF
J gene: TRBJ2-3; D gene: TRBD2; clone size: NA; V gene: TRBV6-5; CDR3 DNA: TGTGCCAGCAGTATTAGCGGGACACTATTTACGCAGTATTTT; CDR3 protein: CASSISGTLFTQYF
J gene: TRBJ1-3; D gene: NA; clone size: NA; V gene: TRBV6-1; CDR3 DNA: TGTGCCAGCAGTGAACGAAGGGGAGGGGACACCATATATTTT; CDR3 protein: CASSERRGGDTIYF
J gene: TRBJ2-1; D gene: TRBD2; clone size: NA; V gene: TRBV7-3; CDR3 DNA: TGTGCCAGCAGCTTAAACCCAGCGGGGCCCTACAATGAGCAGTTCTTC; CDR3 protein: CASSLNPAGPYNEQFF
J gene: TRBJ2-7; D gene: NA; clone size: NA; V gene: TRBV6-1; CDR3 DNA: TGTGCCAGCAGTGAATTATCGGGAAGGGGCGAGCAGTACTTC; CDR3 protein: CASSELSGRGEQYF
J gene: TRBJ1-4; D gene: TRBD1; clone size: NA; V gene: TRBV6-1; CDR3 DNA: TGTGCCAGCAGTATTGACAGGGCTAATGAAAAACTGTTTTTT; CDR3 protein: CASSIDRANEKLFF
J gene: TRBJ2-7; D gene: TRBD2; clone size: NA; V gene: TRBV11-2; CDR3 DNA: TGTGCCAGCAGCCACCAAAGCGGGAGGGCCGTGTACGAGCAGTACTTC; CDR3 protein: CASSHQSGRAVYEQYF
J gene: TRBJ1-2; D gene: TRBD1; clone size: once; V gene: TRBV10-3; CDR3 DNA: TGTGCCATCACCGACAGGGCTGCCAACTACACCTTC; CDR3 protein: CAITDRAANYTF
J gene: TRBJ1-2; D gene: TRBD1; clone size: NA; V gene: TRBV6-5; CDR3 DNA: TGTGCCAGCACGAGTACACAGGGGGCTTATGGCTACACCTTC; CDR3 protein: CASTSTQGAYGYTF
J gene: TRBJ2-1; D gene: NA; clone size: NA; V gene: TRBV4-2; CDR3 DNA: TGTGCCAGCAGCGGAGAACCCGCAGGGCGCGGACTTTACAATGAGCAGTTCTTC; CDR3 protein: CASSGEPAGRGLYNEQFF
J gene: TRBJ1-4; D gene: NA; clone size: NA; V gene: TRBV25-1; CDR3 DNA: TGTGCCAGCAGTGCATCGACCTCCTTTTTGTCTAATGAAAAACTGTTTTTT; CDR3 protein: CASSASTSFLSNEKLFF
J gene: TRBJ1-2; D gene: NA; clone size: NA; V gene: TRBV30; CDR3 DNA: TGTGCCTGGAGAGACTCCGGGACATTTGGCTACACCTTC; CDR3 protein: CAWRDSGTFGYTF
J gene: TRBJ1-5; D gene: NA; clone size: NA; V gene: TRBV21-1; CDR3 DNA: TGTGCCAGCAGCGGAGGTACGGCCCGGAATCGCAATCAGCCCCAGCATTTT; CDR3 protein: CASSGGTARNRNQPQHF
J gene: TRBJ1-1; D gene: NA; clone size: NA; V gene: TRBV29-1; CDR3 DNA: TGCAGCGTTGAAGAAGCAGGGGCGTTCTTT; CDR3 protein: CSVEEAGAFF
J gene: TRBJ1-5; D gene: NA; clone size: few; V gene: TRBV6-1; CDR3 DNA: TGTGCCAGCATCTCGGGGTGGGGCAATCAGCCCCAGCATTTT; CDR3 protein: CASISGWGNQPQHF
J gene: TRBJ2-1; D gene: NA; clone size: NA; V gene: TRBV5-6; CDR3 DNA: TGTGCCAGCAGGTCTAGGGGTGAGCAGTTCTTC; CDR3 protein: CASRSRGEQFF
J gene: TRBJ2-1; D gene: TRBD2; clone size: NA; V gene: TRBV11-3; CDR3 DNA: TGTGCCAGCAGCTTAGGGTTCTGGCAAGCGGGAGTCCCCTACTACAATGAGCAGTTCTTC; CDR3 protein: CASSLGFWQAGVPYYNEQFF
J gene: TRBJ1-5; D gene: TRBD1; clone size: NA; V gene: TRBV6-5; CDR3 DNA: TGTGCCAGCAGTTACTCGGCCGGGACAGGGGAGCCCCAGCATTTT; CDR3 protein: CASSYSAGTGEPQHF
J gene: TRBJ1-2; D gene: NA; clone size: NA; V gene: TRBV19; CDR3 DNA: TGTGCCAGTAGTATGTTGAGGGGCGGCGGTGGCTACACCTTC; CDR3 protein: CASSMLRGGGGYTF
J gene: TRBJ2-7; D gene: NA; clone size: NA; V gene: TRBV7-3; CDR3 DNA: TGTGCCAGCAGCTTAAAAGGGGGGGGTACCTACGAGCAGTACTTC; CDR3 protein: CASSLKGGGTYEQYF
J gene: TRBJ1-5; D gene: TRBD1; clone size: NA; V gene: TRBV25-1; CDR3 DNA: TGTGCCAGCAGTGAGACAGGGTACAGTCAGCCCCAGCATTTT; CDR3 protein: CASSETGYSQPQHF
J gene: TRBJ1-4; D gene: NA; clone size: once; V gene: TRBV6-1; CDR3 DNA: TGTGCCAGCAGTGATGGGTTTGCTAATGAAAAACTGTTTTTT; CDR3 protein: CASSDGFANEKLFF
J gene: TRBJ2-2; D gene: TRBD1; clone size: NA; V gene: TRBV27; CDR3 DNA: TGTGCCAGCCGCCGGTCGGGGATGGGCAGGGGGATCCCCGGGGAGCTGTTTTTT; CDR3 protein: CASRRSGMGRGIPGELFF
J gene: TRBJ2-7; D gene: TRBD1; clone size: few; V gene: TRBV6-6; CDR3 DNA: TGTGCCAGCAGCCAAGAGGACAGGTGGAATTACGAGCAGTACTTC; CDR3 protein: CASSQEDRWNYEQYF
J gene: TRBJ2-7; D gene: TRBD2; clone size: NA; V gene: TRBV4-1; CDR3 DNA: TGTGCCAGCAGCCAAGATCTTAGCGGGAGCTACGAGCAGTACTTC; CDR3 protein: CASSQDLSGSYEQYF
J gene: TRBJ2-7; D gene: TRBD1; clone size: NA; V gene: TRBV5-4; CDR3 DNA: TGTGCCAGCAGCTCCTGGGACAGGGCCGAGCAGTACTTC; CDR3 protein: CASSSWDRAEQYF
J gene: TRBJ2-1; D gene: NA; clone size: NA; V gene: TRBV5-3; CDR3 DNA: TGTGCCCCCCCGGATGAGCAGTTCTTC; CDR3 protein: CAPPDEQFF